Each of the 21 T cell receptor beta chains below was sequenced from the same sample in a study of blood T cell repertoires in COVID-19. Data came from immunoSEQ multiplex PCR; TCRdb stores just in-frame clones and leaves some out. This table has about 330,000 clones, roughly 86% appearing once. Sample: peripheral blood. The receptors come from a woman aged 50 to 60 with acute or convalescent COVID-19.

The chain joins TRBV27 to TRBJ2-7; 11 nucleotides line up with TRBD2. This CDR3 comprises 15 residues. Germline-derived CDR1 and CDR2 are MNHEY and SMNVEV (reference sequence). The V and J ends lost 6 bases and 2 bases, in that order; junction bases with no gene match: 6. CDR3 sequence (DNA): TGTGCCAGCAGAACACTAGCGGGAGTGCCCTACGAGCAGTACTTC. Translating gives CASRTLAGVPYEQYF.

V usage is TRBV28 and J usage is TRBJ2-2; 7 nucleotides match TRBD2. This CDR3 region has 15 residues. V trimming: 7 bases; J trimming: 4 bases; junction bases outside the gene matches: 9. Germline V lookup: CDR1 MDHEN, CDR2 SYDVKM. The CDR3 nucleotides are TGTGCCAGCACGACGCAGGGCGGGGGCACCGGGGAGCTGTTTTTT. This codes for CASTTQGGGTGELFF.

This chain connects TRBV19 to TRBJ2-1; 8 positions agree with TRBD2. Germline trimming cut 9 bases from V and 7 bases from J; bases unmatched to any gene: 26. The CDR3 covers 19 residues. Germline V gives CDR1 LNHDA, CDR2 SQIVND (reference sequence). This chain's CDR3 is CARTVFGRTLAGLGNEQFF. The DNA for the CDR3 is TGTGCCAGGACGGTGTTCGGCCGGACTCTAGCGGGCCTCGGAAATGAGCAGTTCTTC.

The chain carries TRBV27 and TRBJ2-1; 8 bases agree with TRBD1. V lost 8 bases and J lost 5; bases outside the gene matches: 2. Germline V lookup: CDR1 MNHEY, CDR2 SMNVEV (reference sequence). CDR3 length: 12 amino acids. CDR3 in amino acids: CASGTGHNEQFF. CDR3 nucleotide sequence: TGTGCCAGCGGGACAGGCCACAATGAGCAGTTCTTC.

CDR3 DNA: TGTGCCAGCAGCCAGCGAAGTAGCGGGGCTAGCACAGATACGCAGTATTTT. Its translation: CASSQRSSGASTDTQYF. V and J are TRBV3-1 (or the pseudogene TRBV3-2) and TRBJ2-3, with TRBD2 matching over 8 bases. Germline values: CDR1 LGHDT, CDR2 YNNKEL (reference sequence). V shed 3 bases and J 0 bases; nucleotides not matched to a gene: 8. The CDR3 consists of 17 residues.

This clone came up once. The rearrangement links TRBV7-9 to TRBJ1-3; 8 nucleotides match TRBD1. CDR1 is SEHNR, CDR2 FQNEAQ, per germline (reference sequence). V gave up 5 bases and J gave up 4 bases; unmatched junction bases: 7. CDR3 size: 15 residues. CDR3: CASSRAGTGGNTIYF. Written as DNA, the CDR3 is TGTGCCAGCAGCCGAGCAGGGACAGGAGGAAACACCATATATTTT.

The chain recombines TRBV9 with TRBJ2-5, with a tentative D call TRBD2 (6 bases). CDR1 is SGDLS and CDR2 is YYNGEE in the germline V gene. V lost 2 bases, J lost 3 bases, and 17 bases lay in between. This CDR3 is 16 amino acids long. This CDR3 is CASSVGPGRGEETQYF. The DNA for the CDR3 is TGTGCCAGCAGCGTGGGGCCCGGGCGGGGTGAAGAGACCCAGTACTTC. Full variable domain (outside the CDR3, taken from reference TRBV9 and TRBJ2-5): DSGVTQTPKHLITATGQRVTLRCSPRSGDLSVYWYQQSLDQGLQFLIQYYNGEERAKGNILERFSAQQFPDLHSELNLSSLELGDSALYFCASSVGPGRGEETQYFGPGTRLLVL.

The sample holds a few counts of this clone. The chain recombines TRBV6-2 or TRBV6-3 with TRBJ1-5; a possible D gene is TRBD1 (6 bases). The CDR3 is made up of 18 amino acids. Looked up from germline, CDR1 is MNHEY and CDR2 is SVGEGT. V was pared by 5 bases and J by 6 bases, with 26 bases between. CDR3 nucleotides: TGTGCCAGCAGTCGCCTCACAGGGAATGGCCCCGGAGGTCAGCCCCAGCATTTT. Its protein is CASSRLTGNGPGGQPQHF.

The chain combines TRBV6-5 with TRBJ2-7; TRBD2 matches at 10 bases. The trim removed 6 bases at V and 9 bases at J, leaving 14 bases unmatched. This CDR3 has 15 amino acids. The V gene's germline CDR1 is MNHEY and CDR2 SVGAGI. The CDR3 sequence is CASRTTSGTHIRQYF. CDR3 bases: TGTGCCAGCAGAACCACTAGCGGGACCCATATAAGGCAGTACTTC.

This chain links TRBV9 with TRBJ1-2; 7 bases fit TRBD1. CDR1 and CDR2 (germline): SGDLS, YYNGEE. CDR3 length: 15 amino acids. J was trimmed by 0 bases and V by 4 bases; bases with no gene match: 6. The CDR3 loop reads CASSMGQQTNYGYTF. In DNA, the CDR3 is TGTGCCAGCAGCATGGGACAGCAGACTAACTATGGCTACACCTTC.

The chain is built from TRBV4-2 and TRBJ2-2, with 7 bases identical to TRBD2. Per germline, CDR1 LGHNA and CDR2 YNFKEQ. The CDR3 spans 18 residues. Losses at the gene ends were 0 bases for V and 1 base for J; bases not matched to a gene: 8. CDR3 DNA: TGTGCCAGCAGCCAAGAGGTCCCTGGCGGGAGGAACACCGGGGAGCTGTTTTTT. Its protein product is CASSQEVPGGRNTGELFF.

This rearrangement joins TRBV5-4 to TRBJ1-3; D is undetermined. CDR1 is SGHNT and CDR2 is YYREEE in the germline V gene (reference sequence). The germline V and J ends were trimmed by 3 bases and 4 bases, with 5 bases remaining between them. This CDR3 contains 12 residues. CDR3 in DNA: TGTGCCAGCAGCTCAGAAGGAAACACCATATATTTT. Protein sequence: CASSSEGNTIYF.

The J gene is TRBJ2-5, the V gene TRBV18; tentatively, D is TRBD1 (5 bases). This CDR3 spans 14 amino acids. Germline assignment: CDR1 KGHSH and CDR2 LQKENI. V was cut by 3 bases and J by 4 bases, with 12 bases left in between. CDR3 coding DNA: TGTGCCAGCTCACCCAGTATTGGGGCAGAGACCCAGTACTTC. Its translation: CASSPSIGAETQYF.

J is TRBJ2-2 and V is TRBV28; 9 bases match TRBD2. The germline V gene has CDR1 MDHEN and CDR2 SYDVKM. Germline trimming cut 1 base from V and 6 bases from J; bases unmatched to any gene: 9. There are 17 residues in the CDR3. The CDR3 DNA follows: TGTGCCAGCAGTTTATCTACCGGTAGCGGGAGATCCGGGGAGCTGTTTTTT. It codes for CASSLSTGSGRSGELFF.

V usage is TRBV19 and J usage is TRBJ1-5; no definite D call. The germline V gene encodes CDR1 LNHDA and CDR2 SQIVND (reference sequence). This CDR3 region has 11 residues. V lost 3 bases to trimming and J lost 11 bases, with 8 bases between them. The DNA for the CDR3 is TGTGCCAGTAGTATCCACCAGGCCCAGCATTTT. It specifies CASSIHQAQHF.

V gene TRBV28 combines with J gene TRBJ2-7; 11 bases match TRBD2. V was clipped by 3 bases and J by 4 bases; unmatched bases: 8. From germline, CDR1 is MDHEN and CDR2 SYDVKM. The CDR3 has 16 residues. The CDR3, as DNA: TGTGCCAGCAGTTTCGGAGGAGCTAGCGGGAGGTACGAGCAGTACTTC. Its translation is CASSFGGASGRYEQYF.

There are a few counts of this clone. This chain links TRBV25-1 with TRBJ1-4; D unresolved. This CDR3 comprises 12 residues. The germline V gene has CDR1 MGHDK and CDR2 SYGVNS. V dropped 6 bases and J dropped 12 bases, with 14 bases sitting between them. The CDR3 DNA reads as TGTGCCAGCAGCTCTCTTGCGGCCGAACTGTTTTTT. As protein: CASSSLAAELFF.

The J gene is TRBJ2-3, the V gene TRBV6-1, with 9 bases matching TRBD1. Germline CDR1 is MNHNS and CDR2 is SASEGT. The length of the CDR3 is 16 residues. V lost 4 bases to trimming and J lost 4 bases; unmatched junction nucleotides: 9. CDR3 sequence: CASSALPGQGSDTQYF. The CDR3 coding sequence is TGTGCCAGCAGTGCGTTGCCGGGACAGGGTTCAGATACGCAGTATTTT.

V usage is TRBV5-5 and J usage is TRBJ1-6, with TRBD1 matching over 9 bases. J lost 10 bases, V lost 3 bases, and 2 bases had no gene match. The germline CDR1 and CDR2 sequences are SGHKS and YYEKEE (reference sequence). This CDR3 spans 13 amino acids. The CDR3 nucleotides are TGTGCCAGCAGCTGGACAGGGGAATCACCCCTCCACTTT. Its translation: CASSWTGESPLHF.

The chain joins TRBV6-6 to TRBJ2-7, with TRBD1 identical over 9 bases. Losses at the gene ends were 7 bases for V and 0 bases for J; bases not matched to a gene: 4. There are 14 residues in the CDR3. CDR1 and CDR2 from the germline V gene are MNHNY and SVGAGI (reference sequence). The DNA for the CDR3 is TGTGCCAGCACCGGACAGGGGCACTCCTACGAGCAGTACTTC. Translating gives CASTGQGHSYEQYF.

A remark on this clone: Other DNA sequences of this sample code for an identical CDR3. The chain joins TRBV18 to TRBJ1-2; D not certain. The CDR3 is 13 amino acids. Germline CDR1 is KGHSH and CDR2 is LQKENI. The germline V and J ends were trimmed by 2 bases and 5 bases, with 9 bases remaining between them. CDR3 region: CASSPGGGYGYTF. The CDR3 DNA follows: TGTGCCAGCTCACCAGGTGGAGGTTATGGCTACACCTTC.